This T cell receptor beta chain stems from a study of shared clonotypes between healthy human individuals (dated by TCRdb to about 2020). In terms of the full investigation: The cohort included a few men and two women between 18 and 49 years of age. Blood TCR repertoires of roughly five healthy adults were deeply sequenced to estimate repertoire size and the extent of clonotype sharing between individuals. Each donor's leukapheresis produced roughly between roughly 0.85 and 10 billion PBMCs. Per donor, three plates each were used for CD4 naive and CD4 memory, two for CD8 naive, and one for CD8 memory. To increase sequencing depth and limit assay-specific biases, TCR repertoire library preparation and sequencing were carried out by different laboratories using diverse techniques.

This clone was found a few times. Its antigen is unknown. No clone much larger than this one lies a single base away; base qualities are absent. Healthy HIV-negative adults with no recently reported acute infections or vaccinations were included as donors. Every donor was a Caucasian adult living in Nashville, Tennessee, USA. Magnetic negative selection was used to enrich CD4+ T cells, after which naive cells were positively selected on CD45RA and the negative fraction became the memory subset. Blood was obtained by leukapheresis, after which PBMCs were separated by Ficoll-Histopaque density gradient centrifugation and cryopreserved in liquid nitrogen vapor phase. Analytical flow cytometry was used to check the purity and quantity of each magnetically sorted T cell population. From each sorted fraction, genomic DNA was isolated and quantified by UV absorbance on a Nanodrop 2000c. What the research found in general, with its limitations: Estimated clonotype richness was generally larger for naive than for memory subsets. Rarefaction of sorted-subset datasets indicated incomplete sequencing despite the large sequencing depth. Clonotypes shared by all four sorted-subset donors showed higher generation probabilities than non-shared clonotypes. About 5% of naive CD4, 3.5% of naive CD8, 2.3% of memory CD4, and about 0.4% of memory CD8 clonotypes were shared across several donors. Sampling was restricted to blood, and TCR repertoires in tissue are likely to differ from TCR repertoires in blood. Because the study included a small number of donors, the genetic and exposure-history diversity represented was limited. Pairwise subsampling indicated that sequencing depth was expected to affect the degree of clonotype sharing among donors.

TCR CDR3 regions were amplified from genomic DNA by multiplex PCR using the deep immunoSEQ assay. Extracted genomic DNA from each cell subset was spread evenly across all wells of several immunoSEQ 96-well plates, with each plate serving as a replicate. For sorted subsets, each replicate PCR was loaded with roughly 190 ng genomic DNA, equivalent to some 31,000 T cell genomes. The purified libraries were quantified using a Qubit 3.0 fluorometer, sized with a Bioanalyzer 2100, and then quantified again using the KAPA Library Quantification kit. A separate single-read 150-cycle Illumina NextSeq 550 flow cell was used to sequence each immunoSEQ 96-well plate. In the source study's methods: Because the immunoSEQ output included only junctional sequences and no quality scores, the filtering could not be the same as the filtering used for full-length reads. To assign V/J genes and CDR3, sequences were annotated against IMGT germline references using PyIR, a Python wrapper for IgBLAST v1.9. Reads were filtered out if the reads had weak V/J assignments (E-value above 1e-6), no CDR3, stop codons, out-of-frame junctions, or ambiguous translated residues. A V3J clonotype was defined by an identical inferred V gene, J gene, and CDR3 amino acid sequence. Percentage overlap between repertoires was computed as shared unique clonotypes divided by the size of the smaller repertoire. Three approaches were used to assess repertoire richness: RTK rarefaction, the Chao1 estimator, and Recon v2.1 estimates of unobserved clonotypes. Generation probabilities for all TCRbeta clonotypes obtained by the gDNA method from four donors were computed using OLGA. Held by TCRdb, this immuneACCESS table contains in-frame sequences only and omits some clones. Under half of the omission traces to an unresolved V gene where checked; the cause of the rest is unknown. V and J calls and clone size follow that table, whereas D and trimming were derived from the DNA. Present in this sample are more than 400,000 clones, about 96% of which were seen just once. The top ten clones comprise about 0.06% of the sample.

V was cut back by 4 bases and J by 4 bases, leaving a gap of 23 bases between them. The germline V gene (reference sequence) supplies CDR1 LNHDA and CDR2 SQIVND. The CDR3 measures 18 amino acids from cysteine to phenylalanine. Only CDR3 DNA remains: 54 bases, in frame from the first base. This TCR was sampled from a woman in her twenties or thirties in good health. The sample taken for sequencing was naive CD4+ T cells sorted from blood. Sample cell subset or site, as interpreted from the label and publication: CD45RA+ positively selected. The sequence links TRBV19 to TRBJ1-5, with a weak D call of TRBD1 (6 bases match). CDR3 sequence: CASSNPPGFGGTNQPQHF. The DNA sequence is TGTGCCAGTAGTAACCCCCCGGGATTCGGGGGCACTAATCAGCCCCAGCATTTT.